These T cell receptor beta chains were read from a single sample in a study of patients and donors after allogeneic stem cell transplantation. TCRdb re-called the RT-PCR reads with MiXCR, one entry per CDR3 protein. The table has approximately 200,000 distinct CDR3 sequences, around two fifths seen once. What was sequenced was blood, either unsorted or a sorted T cell fraction (not recorded which). The receptors derive from a human donor who was either an allogeneic HSCT recipient or a stem cell or donor lymphocyte infusion donor (not recorded which). It is not recorded whose cells these are; they may come from a transplant donor. Both conserved end residues are part of each CDR3. The order of the fields is V gene, J gene, CDR3 protein.

V gene: TRBV29-1; J gene: TRBJ1-2; CDR3 protein: CSVDGFSRPYGYTF
V gene: TRBV20-1; J gene: TRBJ1-2; CDR3 protein: CSGGQNYGYTF
V gene: TRBV10-3; J gene: TRBJ1-1; CDR3 protein: CAISESMEGTAFF
V gene: TRBV5-1; J gene: TRBJ1-2; CDR3 protein: CASSPRQTYGYTF
V gene: TRBV4-2; J gene: TRBJ2-1; CDR3 protein: CASSQESSGGHTSNEQFF
V gene: TRBV15; J gene: TRBJ2-7; CDR3 protein: CATSLRQGGVTYEQYF
V gene: TRBV29-1; J gene: TRBJ1-4; CDR3 protein: CSVRLQGGAEKLFF
V gene: TRBV6-2/TRBV6-3; J gene: TRBJ2-7; CDR3 protein: CASKTTGSYEQYF
V gene: TRBV7-2; J gene: TRBJ1-2; CDR3 protein: CASSLMGQGFFYGYTF
V gene: TRBV7-9; J gene: TRBJ1-1; CDR3 protein: CASSIDPTGAGTEAFF
V gene: TRBV20-1; J gene: TRBJ2-2; CDR3 protein: CSVEGTGELFF
V gene: TRBV12-3/TRBV12-4; J gene: TRBJ2-5; CDR3 protein: CASSWSNAGAGETQYF
V gene: TRBV6-1; J gene: TRBJ1-6; CDR3 protein: CASSRGYTSPLHF
V gene: TRBV5-4; J gene: TRBJ2-5; CDR3 protein: CASRRQGSGETQYF
V gene: TRBV27; J gene: TRBJ2-7; CDR3 protein: CASSPRAGPYEQYF
V gene: TRBV12-3/TRBV12-4; J gene: TRBJ1-1; CDR3 protein: CASRQGGTEAFF
V gene: TRBV20-1; J gene: TRBJ1-3; CDR3 protein: CSAPDRGDTIYF
V gene: TRBV11-2; J gene: TRBJ2-5; CDR3 protein: CASSPRLAWGQETQYF
V gene: TRBV9; J gene: TRBJ1-1; CDR3 protein: CASSVGTNMNTEAFF
V gene: TRBV5-6; J gene: TRBJ2-5; CDR3 protein: CASNLRGSGETQYF
V gene: TRBV29-1; J gene: TRBJ1-1; CDR3 protein: CSVLTGDNTEAFF
V gene: TRBV5-5; J gene: TRBJ1-2; CDR3 protein: CASSPLGVRTGNDYGYTF
V gene: TRBV18; J gene: TRBJ1-6; CDR3 protein: CASSRDAYNSPLHF
V gene: TRBV20-1; J gene: TRBJ1-6; CDR3 protein: CSARPRQVPSPSPLHF
V gene: TRBV7-9; J gene: TRBJ2-1; CDR3 protein: CASSLGLADEQFF
V gene: TRBV20-1; J gene: TRBJ1-2; CDR3 protein: CSASHRGPIWYGYTF
V gene: TRBV12-3/TRBV12-4; J gene: TRBJ1-5; CDR3 protein: CASSLTGLEPQHF
V gene: TRBV20-1; J gene: TRBJ1-1; CDR3 protein: CSVRASGGTTEAFF
V gene: TRBV4-1; J gene: TRBJ2-2; CDR3 protein: CASSPDNLNTGELFF
V gene: TRBV6-6; J gene: TRBJ2-2; CDR3 protein: CATSPPGTGGAGELFF
V gene: TRBV7-9; J gene: TRBJ1-6; CDR3 protein: CASSPPQGDIYNSPLHF
V gene: TRBV4-1; J gene: TRBJ1-1; CDR3 protein: CASSHPGQRIGEAFF
V gene: TRBV4-2; J gene: TRBJ2-5; CDR3 protein: CASSQEYVRLPYF
V gene: TRBV20-1; J gene: TRBJ2-7; CDR3 protein: CSARTSSYEQYF
V gene: TRBV7-2; J gene: TRBJ1-4; CDR3 protein: CASSLGESEKLFF
V gene: TRBV7-9; J gene: TRBJ2-1; CDR3 protein: CASSDPAGPYNEQFF
V gene: TRBV18; J gene: TRBJ2-3; CDR3 protein: CASSPTRRDTQYF
V gene: TRBV10-3; J gene: TRBJ1-2; CDR3 protein: CAISGQLSGGGYTF
V gene: TRBV10-3; J gene: TRBJ1-1; CDR3 protein: CAISEKGMNTEAFF
V gene: TRBV27; J gene: TRBJ1-3; CDR3 protein: CASSPGRGGNTIYF
V gene: TRBV12-3/TRBV12-4; J gene: TRBJ1-2; CDR3 protein: CASSPGQSYGYTF